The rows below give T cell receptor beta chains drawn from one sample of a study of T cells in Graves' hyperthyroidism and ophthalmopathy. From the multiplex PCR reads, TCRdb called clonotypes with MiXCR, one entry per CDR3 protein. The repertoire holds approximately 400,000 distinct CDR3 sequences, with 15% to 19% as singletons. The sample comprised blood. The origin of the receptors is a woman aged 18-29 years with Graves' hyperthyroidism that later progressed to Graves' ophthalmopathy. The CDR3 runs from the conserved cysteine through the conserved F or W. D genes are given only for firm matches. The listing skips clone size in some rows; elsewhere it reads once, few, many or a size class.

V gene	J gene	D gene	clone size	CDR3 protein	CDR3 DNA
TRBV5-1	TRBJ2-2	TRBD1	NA	CATQPTTGLSGELFF	TGCGCCACCCAACCAACGACAGGGCTAAGCGGGGAGCTGTTTTTT
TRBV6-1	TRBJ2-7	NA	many	CASGGSGEQYF	TGTGCCAGCGGAGGGAGCGGCGAGCAGTACTTC
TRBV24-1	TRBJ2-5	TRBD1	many	CATSVGGQVQETQYF	TGTGCCACCAGTGTCGGGGGACAGGTCCAAGAGACCCAGTACTTC
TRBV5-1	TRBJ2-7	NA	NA	CASSFQGRGDELYF	TGCGCCAGCAGCTTCCAGGGACGAGGCGACGAGCTGTACTTC
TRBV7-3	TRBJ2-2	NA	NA	CASSEGGAGELFF	TGTGCCAGCAGCGAGGGGGGAGCCGGGGAGCTGTTTTTT
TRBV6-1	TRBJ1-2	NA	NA	CASSLPGGPLPGGYTF	TGTGCCAGCAGCCTACCGGGGGGACCCCTGCCGGGGGGCTACACCTTC
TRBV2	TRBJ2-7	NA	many	CASRGGAYEQYF	TGTGCCAGCAGAGGGGGGGCCTACGAGCAGTACTTC
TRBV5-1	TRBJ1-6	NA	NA	CASTQDYNSPLHF	TGCGCCAGCACGCAAGATTATAATTCACCCCTCCACTTT
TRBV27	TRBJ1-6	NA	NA	CASTPTYNSPLHF	TGTGCCAGCACCCCAACCTATAATTCACCCCTCCACTTT
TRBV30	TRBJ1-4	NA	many	CAWSAPGTSNEKLFF	TGTGCCTGGAGTGCCCCCGGGACAAGTAATGAAAAACTGTTTTTT
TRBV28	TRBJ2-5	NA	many	CASSPSGWETQYF	TGTGCCAGCAGCCCCTCTGGGTGGGAGACCCAGTACTTC
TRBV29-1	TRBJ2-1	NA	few	CSVEESKGGYNEQFF	TGCAGCGTTGAAGAGTCTAAGGGGGGCTACAATGAGCAGTTCTTC
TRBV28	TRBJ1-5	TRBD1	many	CASRRTGGINQPQHF	TGTGCCAGCCGACGCACAGGGGGCATTAATCAGCCCCAGCATTTT
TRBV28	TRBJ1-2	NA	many	CASSPVVILDYGYTF	TGTGCCAGCAGTCCCGTTGTTATTCTGGACTATGGCTACACCTTC
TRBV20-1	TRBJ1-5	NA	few	CSAGQSNQPQHF	TGCAGTGCAGGACAGTCCAATCAGCCCCAGCATTTT
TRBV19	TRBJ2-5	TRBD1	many	CASGQGLGETQYF	TGTGCCAGCGGACAGGGTCTAGGAGAGACCCAGTACTTC
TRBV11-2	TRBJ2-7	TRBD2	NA	CASSVAAGGLISERYF	TGTGCCAGCAGCGTAGCGGCGGGAGGGCTTATCTCCGAGCGGTACTTC
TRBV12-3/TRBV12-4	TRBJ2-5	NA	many	CASSLQPIAGETQYF	TGTGCCAGCAGTCTCCAACCTATAGCCGGGGAGACCCAGTACTTC
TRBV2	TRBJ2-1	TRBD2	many	CASSDGWLAGGLGEQFF	TGTGCCAGCAGTGATGGTTGGCTAGCGGGAGGACTTGGTGAGCAGTTCTTC
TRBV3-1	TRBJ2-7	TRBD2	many	CASSHGLAGVAYEQYF	TGTGCCAGCAGCCATGGACTAGCGGGAGTTGCCTACGAGCAGTACTTC
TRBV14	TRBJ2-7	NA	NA	CASSQGPTRGRDERYF	TGTGCCAGCAGCCAAGGCCCGACAAGAGGGCGCGACGAGCGGTACTTC
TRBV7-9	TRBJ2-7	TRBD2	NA	CASSSGLACEQYF	TGTGCCAGCAGCTCCGGACTAGCTTGCGAGCAGTACTTC
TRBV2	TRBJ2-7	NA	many	CASSGWTVDYEQYF	TGTGCCAGCAGTGGGTGGACGGTGGACTACGAGCAGTACTTC
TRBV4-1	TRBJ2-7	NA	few	CASSPGVRTYEQYF	TGCGCCAGCAGCCCAGGGGTGAGGACCTACGAGCAGTACTTC
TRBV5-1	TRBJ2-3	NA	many	CASSLQGTVPTDTQYF	TGCGCCAGCAGCTTGCAGGGTACCGTTCCCACAGATACGCAGTATTTT
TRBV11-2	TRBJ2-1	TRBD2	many	CASTLIWGEGNNEQFF	TGTGCCAGCACCCTGATCTGGGGGGAGGGAAACAATGAGCAGTTCTTC
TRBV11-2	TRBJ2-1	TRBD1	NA	CASSRSTGVDQFF	TGTGCCAGCAGCCGATCCACAGGGGTCGACCAGTTCTTC
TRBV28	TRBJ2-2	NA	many	CASSLLFRENTGELFF	TGTGCCAGCAGTTTACTCTTCAGGGAGAACACCGGGGAGCTGTTTTTT
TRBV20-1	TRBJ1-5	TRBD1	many	CSASSGNPGQSYNQPQHF	TGCAGTGCTAGCTCGGGGAATCCGGGACAGTCGTATAATCAGCCCCAGCATTTT
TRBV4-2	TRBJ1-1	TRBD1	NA	CASSQGRDSEAFF	TGTGCCAGCAGCCAGGGCCGGGACAGTGAAGCTTTCTTT
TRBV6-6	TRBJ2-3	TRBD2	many	CASSYGRGGSTDTQYF	TGTGCCAGCAGTTACGGGAGGGGCGGAAGCACAGATACGCAGTATTTT
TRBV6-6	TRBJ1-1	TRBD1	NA	CASSYQGDTEAFF	TGTGCCAGCAGTTACCAGGGGGACACTGAAGCTTTCTTT
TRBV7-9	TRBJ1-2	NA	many	CASTLQGSYGYTF	TGTGCCAGCACCCTACAGGGCTCCTATGGCTACACCTTC
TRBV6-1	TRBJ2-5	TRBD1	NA	CASSPGQAKGETQYF	TGTGCCAGCAGCCCCGGACAGGCCAAGGGGGAGACCCAGTACTTC
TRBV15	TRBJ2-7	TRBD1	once	CATSRPGQGASQQYF	TGTGCCACCAGCAGACCGGGACAGGGGGCTTCCCAGCAGTACTTC
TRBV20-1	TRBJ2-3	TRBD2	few	CSAKTSGRAGGTDTQYF	TGCAGTGCAAAGACTAGCGGGAGGGCCGGGGGCACAGATACGCAGTATTTT
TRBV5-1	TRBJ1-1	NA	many	CASGGGYSNTEAFF	TGCGCCAGTGGGGGAGGGTACTCGAACACTGAAGCTTTCTTT
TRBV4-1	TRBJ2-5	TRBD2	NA	CASSQEAGLAGGRETQYF	TGCGCCAGCAGCCAAGAAGCCGGACTAGCGGGAGGTCGGGAGACCCAGTACTTC
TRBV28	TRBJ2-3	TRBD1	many	CASRRDRGVTDTQYF	TGTGCCAGCAGAAGGGACAGGGGTGTTACAGATACGCAGTATTTT